Presented here are 15 T cell receptor beta chains from one specimen sequenced in a study of T-cell reconstitution after alpha-beta-depleted transplantation in children. The library targeted TCRbeta and was prepared with unique molecular identifiers. Each CDR3 protein is one row after TCRdb ran MiXCR on the PCR reads. The sample has approximately 630,000 distinct CDR3 sequences, about an eighth seen once. The material sequenced was PBMCs, taken before TCRalphabeta/CD19-depleted stem cell transplant. These receptors came from a girl between 2 and 10 years old with congenital amegakaryocytic thrombocytopenia, due to receive a stem cell transplant.

The chain uses TRBV7-8 and TRBJ1-5; D unclear. The CDR3 totals 16 residues. The ends were cut back, 4 bases at V and 3 bases at J, with 16 bases in the middle. From germline, CDR1 is SGHVS and CDR2 FQNEAQ. In DNA form, the CDR3 reads TGTGCCAGCAGCTCATTGACTTTAGAATCCAATCAGCCCCAGCATTTT. It specifies CASSSLTLESNQPQHF.

This clonotype has at least ten counts. The chain uses TRBV20-1 and TRBJ1-1, with a weak D call TRBD1 (5 bases). The CDR3 has 12 residues. Deletions cut 6 bases from V and 5 bases from J, with 13 bases between. Germline V gene data show CDR1 as DFQATT and CDR2 as SNEGSKA (reference sequence). The CDR3 here is CSAVMTETEAFF. As DNA, the CDR3 is TGCAGTGCCGTTATGACAGAAACTGAAGCTTTCTTT.

This clonotype was seen at least ten times. The V call is TRBV29-1, the J call TRBJ2-1; D is ambiguous. Trimming shortened V by 3 bases and J by 3 bases, and 12 bases separated the two germline ends. CDR3 length equals 14 residues. Germline CDR1 is SQVTM and CDR2 is ANQGSEA. The CDR3 DNA reads TGCAGCGTTGAGAAGCAGGAGAACTACAATGAGCAGTTCTTC. This codes for CSVEKQENYNEQFF.

This clonotype was picked up many times. The J gene is TRBJ1-5, the V gene TRBV28; D gene unclear. The CDR3 has 13 amino acids. The V end lost 2 bases, the J end lost 3 bases, and 5 bases lay between the germline ends. CDR1 is MDHEN and CDR2 is SYDVKM in the germline V gene. The CDR3: CASSLLSNQPQHF. The CDR3 region has the DNA TGTGCCAGCAGTTTACTTTCCAATCAGCCCCAGCATTTT.

This sequence joins TRBV19 and TRBJ2-3; no clear D. In germline, CDR1 is LNHDA, CDR2 SQIVND (reference sequence). V was shortened by 0 bases and J by 4 bases, with 8 bases between the two germline ends. The CDR3 has 14 residues. CDR3 sequence (DNA): TGTGCCAGTAGTATAGATCGGATGGCAGATACGCAGTATTTT. Encoded protein: CASSIDRMADTQYF.

The chain links TRBV10-3 to TRBJ2-5; D is perhaps TRBD2 (5 bases). The germline gives CDR1 ENHRY, CDR2 SYGVKD. V lost 0 bases and J 5 bases, leaving 13 bases between the germline ends. CDR3 length: 15 amino acids. The CDR3 bases are TGTGCCATCAGTGAGTCTGTACGGGGTTGGGAGACCCAGTACTTC. This codes for CAISESVRGWETQYF.

The sample holds a few counts of this clonotype. V gene TRBV4-1 combines with J gene TRBJ2-6, with 7 nucleotides matching TRBD2. The junction had 5 bases not matched to a gene; V was cut back by 4 bases and J by 2 bases. The V gene's germline CDR1 is MGHRA and CDR2 YSYEKL. This CDR3 contains 16 residues. The CDR3 DNA sequence: TGCGCCAGCAGCCGCGATACTAGCGCTGGGGCCAACGTCCTGACTTTC. It is translated as CASSRDTSAGANVLTF.

This clonotype was seen a handful of times. This chain uses TRBV7-6 with TRBJ2-2; D may be TRBD2 (5 bases). Germline values: CDR1 SGHVS, CDR2 FNYEAQ. This CDR3 has 16 amino acids. Trimming removed 3 bases from V and 3 bases from J, with 14 bases in between. CDR3: CASSFRTRADTGELFF. In DNA, the CDR3 is TGTGCCAGCAGCTTCAGGACGCGGGCGGACACCGGGGAGCTGTTTTTT.

The J gene is TRBJ2-5, the V gene TRBV7-9, with D uncertain. This CDR3 region has 13 residues. Trimming removed 3 bases at V and 6 bases at J, with 11 bases between. Germline values: CDR1 SEHNR, CDR2 FQNEAQ (reference sequence). CDR3 sequence (DNA): TGTGCCAGCAGCTTCGGCGCTGCGCAGACCCAGTACTTC. Translating it yields CASSFGAAQTQYF.

This clonotype was seen ten or more times. The CDR3 is CSARAQSYEQYF. In DNA form, the CDR3 reads TGCAGTGCTAGAGCCCAGTCCTACGAGCAGTACTTC. This rearrangement joins TRBV20-1 to TRBJ2-7; D not resolved. V gave up 1 base and J gave up 1 base, with 5 bases separating them. This CDR3 is built from 12 residues. CDR1 is DFQATT and CDR2 is SNEGSKA in the germline V gene (reference sequence).

This clonotype has just a few counts. The genes are TRBV7-8 and TRBJ2-1; TRBD2 aligns across 8 bases. J lost 3 bases, V lost 1 base, and 5 bases had no gene match. CDR3 length: 16 amino acids. Germline V gives CDR1 SGHVS, CDR2 FQNEAQ. In DNA form, the CDR3 reads TGTGCCAGCAGCTTAGATCGAAGCGGGGGCTACAATGAGCAGTTCTTC. As protein: CASSLDRSGGYNEQFF.

The rearrangement links TRBV5-1 to TRBJ2-2; no reliable D call. In germline, CDR1 is SGHRS, CDR2 YFSETQ. There are 16 residues in the CDR3. The V end was cut by 2 bases, the J end by 1 base, with 12 bases between. The CDR3: CASSFFLGGNTGELFF. The CDR3 nucleotides are TGCGCCAGCAGCTTCTTTTTGGGCGGGAACACCGGGGAGCTGTTTTTT.

This clonotype was counted many times. The chain joins TRBV5-1 to TRBJ2-3; no reliable D call. V was pared by 0 bases and J by 5 bases, with 13 bases between. Germline V CDR1 and CDR2: SGHRS, YFSETQ. The CDR3 has 15 amino acids. CDR3 coding DNA: TGCGCCAGCAGCTTGGACCCCGCAGCGTTAGATACGCAGTATTTT. Residues: CASSLDPAALDTQYF.

This clonotype was observed at least ten times. The rearrangement joins TRBV12-3 or TRBV12-4 to TRBJ2-1, with D perhaps matching TRBD2 (6 bases). Trimming removed 7 bases from V and 8 bases from J, with 18 bases in between. The CDR3 length is 14 residues. Here the CDR3 DNA reads TGTGCCAGCATAATTAGCGGCGAGTCCGATGAGCAGTTCTTC. Translated: CASIISGESDEQFF.

Ten or more counts support this clonotype. The chain recombines TRBV27 with TRBJ2-1; either TRBD1 or TRBD2 may fit D (5 bases each). Germline CDR1 and CDR2: MNHEY and SMNVEV (reference sequence). The CDR3 has 16 amino acids. V was trimmed by 3 bases and J by 8 bases, leaving 20 bases between them. The CDR3 loop is CASSFHDPGRRDEQFF. DNA for the CDR3: TGTGCCAGCAGTTTCCATGACCCGGGACGACGGGATGAGCAGTTCTTC.